These 30 T cell receptor beta chains were all obtained from the same sample, sequenced in a study of T-cell reconstitution after alpha-beta-depleted transplantation in children. Researchers prepared the TCRbeta library using unique molecular identifiers, the study reports. In TCRdb, the PCR reads were re-called with MiXCR into one record per CDR3 protein. The sample yields about 830,000 distinct CDR3 sequences, around 15% seen once. This specimen consisted of PBMCs, mostly from graft donor cells, obtained 360 days after TCRalphabeta/CD19-depleted stem cell transplant. Receptors were obtained from a male patient younger than 18 who had a stem cell transplant for acute lymphoblastic leukemia, so the T cells may come from the graft donor.

This clonotype has more than one count but fewer than ten. The chain links TRBV5-1 to TRBJ2-1; 8 bases are a match to TRBD2. J gave up 5 bases and V 4 bases, and 8 bases lay outside the gene matches. CDR1 SGHRS and CDR2 YFSETQ come from the germline V gene. The length of the CDR3 is 15 residues. The CDR3 coding sequence is TGCGCCAGCAGCCCGCGGGTCGGGAGGGACAATGAGCAGTTCTTC. Translation: CASSPRVGRDNEQFF.

At least ten counts were recorded for this clonotype. CDR3 protein: CASSASGLADYEQYF. As DNA, the CDR3 is TGTGCCAGCAGCGCCTCGGGACTAGCGGACTACGAGCAGTACTTC. V is TRBV9 and J is TRBJ2-7; 11 positions agree with TRBD2. CDR3 length: 15 residues. Losses at the gene ends were 3 bases for V and 3 bases for J; bases not matched to a gene: 5. CDR1 and CDR2 from the germline V gene are SGDLS and YYNGEE.

This clonotype was seen more than once but under ten times. The rearrangement joins TRBV6-1 to TRBJ2-2; 14 bases are a match to TRBD2. The CDR3 totals 17 residues. Germline lookup yields CDR1 MNHNS and CDR2 SASEGT. The V and J ends lost 8 bases and 1 base, in that order; junction bases with no gene match: 6. The DNA of the CDR3 is TGTGCCAGCTCGGGACTAGCGGGAGTGTGGAACACCGGGGAGCTGTTTTTT. It encodes CASSGLAGVWNTGELFF.

Ten or more counts support this clonotype. The chain uses TRBV25-1 and TRBJ2-1; D not certain. In germline, CDR1 is MGHDK, CDR2 SYGVNS. This CDR3 is built from 13 residues. V dropped 2 bases and J dropped 8 bases, with 10 bases sitting between them. The CDR3 here is CASSEQSRHEQFF. In nucleotides, the CDR3 is TGTGCCAGCAGTGAACAGAGCCGCCATGAGCAGTTCTTC.

This clonotype was observed a handful of times. The chain joins TRBV19 to TRBJ2-5; 7 positions match TRBD1. Trimming at V came to 1 base and at J to 5 bases, leaving 4 bases not matched to a gene. CDR1 LNHDA and CDR2 SQIVND come from the germline V gene (reference sequence). The length of the CDR3 is 14 residues. The CDR3 coding sequence is TGTGCCAGTAGTATAGGACAGGGCTTGGAGACCCAGTACTTC. Protein sequence: CASSIGQGLETQYF.

In this sample, this clonotype turned up many times. The J gene is TRBJ2-3, the V gene TRBV20-1; TRBD2 agrees at 8 bases. Germline V lookup: CDR1 DFQATT, CDR2 SNEGSKA (reference sequence). Trimming at V came to 5 bases and at J to 2 bases, leaving 9 bases not matched to a gene. This CDR3 comprises 15 residues. CDR3 DNA: TGCAGTGCTGTTCACTGGCGGGAGGACACAGATACGCAGTATTTT. Protein: CSAVHWREDTDTQYF.

The chain employs TRBV4-1 and TRBJ1-5; 9 positions match TRBD1. V trimming: 2 bases; J trimming: 6 bases; junction bases outside the gene matches: 5. Per germline, CDR1 MGHRA and CDR2 YSYEKL. The CDR3 consists of 15 residues. CDR3 DNA sequence: TGCGCCAGCAGCCAATTAGGGACAGGGCCTCAGCCCCAGCATTTT. Its protein is CASSQLGTGPQPQHF.

This clonotype was seen a handful of times. The chain couples TRBV19 to TRBJ2-2, with 9 nucleotides matching TRBD1. Germline CDR1 and CDR2: LNHDA and SQIVND (reference sequence). V dropped 5 bases and J dropped 4; count of bases not matched to a gene: 5. The CDR3 is 15 amino acids. The CDR3 coding sequence is TGTGCCAGTAGTGTCCGGGACAGGGCCACCGGGGAGCTGTTTTTT. Encoded protein: CASSVRDRATGELFF.

The gene calls are TRBV3-1 and TRBJ2-5; no clear D gene. V lost 1 base to trimming and J lost 5 bases, with 11 bases between them. Germline lookup yields CDR1 LGHDT and CDR2 YNNKEL (reference sequence). This CDR3 has 14 amino acids. CDR3 residues: CASSQGTITETQYF. The CDR3 DNA reads TGTGCCAGCAGCCAAGGGACCATCACGGAGACCCAGTACTTC.

The chain employs TRBV12-3 or TRBV12-4 and TRBJ1-2; D gene ambiguous. This CDR3 contains 12 residues. Trimming removed 3 bases from V and 7 bases from J, with 9 bases in between. Written as DNA, the CDR3 is TGTGCCAGCAGTTTGTCCTGGGCTGGCTACACCTTC. This codes for CASSLSWAGYTF.

A few counts support this clonotype. This chain links TRBV5-1 with TRBJ2-7; D unresolved. V gave up 1 base and J gave up 3 bases, with 17 bases separating them. CDR3 length equals 16 residues. Germline CDR1 reads SGHRS; CDR2 reads YFSETQ. The CDR3 DNA follows: TGCGCCAGCAGCTTGTCCCTAACTCGCGGATACTACGAGCAGTACTTC. Protein sequence: CASSLSLTRGYYEQYF.

This clonotype has a count of ten or more. The J gene is TRBJ2-5, the V gene TRBV10-3; possible D gene TRBD2, 5 bases. Germline V gives CDR1 ENHRY, CDR2 SYGVKD. This CDR3 spans 10 amino acids. V lost 11 bases to trimming and J lost 3 bases, with 7 bases between them. The CDR3 DNA follows: TGTGCCTCCGGGAAAGAGACCCAGTACTTC. Protein sequence: CASGKETQYF.

The gene calls are TRBV19 and TRBJ2-1; perhaps TRBD2 as D (5 bases). This CDR3 region has 12 residues. The V and J ends lost 1 base and 10 bases respectively, with 8 bases between them. CDR1 and CDR2 (germline): LNHDA, SQIVND (reference sequence). The CDR3 nucleotides are TGTGCCAGTAGTATAGGGAGGATAGAGCAGTTCTTC. It is translated as CASSIGRIEQFF.

This clonotype was detected only a few times. This chain links TRBV29-1 with TRBJ2-1; tentative D call: TRBD2 (5 bases). The CDR3 is 14 residues long. V dropped 2 bases and J dropped 2 bases, with 10 bases sitting between them. CDR1 SQVTM and CDR2 ANQGSEA come from the germline V gene. The CDR3 DNA sequence: TGCAGCGTTGAACCAGCGGAGACCTACAATGAGCAGTTCTTC. Translating gives CSVEPAETYNEQFF.

This clonotype was observed at least ten times. The chain uses TRBV21-1 and TRBJ2-1. TRBV21-1 is deemed a pseudogene. This CDR3 is built from 15 residues. This CDR3 reads CASSRIGSPYNEQFF. The CDR3 coding sequence is TGTGCCAGCAGCAGAATAGGTAGCCCCTACAATGAGCAGTTCTTC.

This clonotype appeared many times. This chain joins TRBV20-1 and TRBJ2-7; TRBD1 or TRBD2 may be the D gene (5 bases each). The CDR3 extends over 14 amino acids. CDR1 is DFQATT and CDR2 is SNEGSKA in the germline V gene (reference sequence). V lost 6 bases to trimming and J lost 3 bases, with 18 bases between them. The CDR3 coding sequence is TGCAGTGCCGGCCGCCTGGGGGAAGGCTACGAGCAGTACTTC. It encodes CSAGRLGEGYEQYF.

J is TRBJ2-5 and V is TRBV20-1, with D unclear. V shed 5 bases and J shed 9 bases, with 16 bases lying between them. The CDR3 contains 12 residues. Germline V gives CDR1 DFQATT, CDR2 SNEGSKA (reference sequence). This CDR3 reads CSAYDLGKAQYF. CDR3 bases: TGCAGTGCTTATGACCTAGGGAAGGCCCAGTACTTC.

The V call is TRBV29-1, the J call TRBJ1-1, with D uncertain. The V and J ends lost 7 bases and 0 bases respectively, with 15 bases between them. Germline loops: CDR1 SQVTM, CDR2 ANQGSEA. The CDR3 has 14 residues. Written as DNA, the CDR3 is TGCAGCGCTAAAGCCGACGGGATGAACACTGAAGCTTTCTTT. Translating it yields CSAKADGMNTEAFF.

The V and J genes are TRBV20-1 and TRBJ2-3, with D perhaps assigned TRBD1 or TRBD2 (5 bases each). The CDR3 has 15 amino acids. Trimming removed 4 bases at V and 0 bases at J, with 14 bases between. The germline V gene has CDR1 DFQATT and CDR2 SNEGSKA (reference sequence). The CDR3 protein is CSAIPGALSTDTQYF. Here the CDR3 DNA reads TGCAGTGCTATCCCCGGGGCGCTTAGCACAGATACGCAGTATTTT.

The CDR3 nucleotides are TGCGCCAGCAGCCGGGGGCTTCCTCTTATATCCTACGAGCAGTACTTC. Protein sequence: CASSRGLPLISYEQYF. The chain joins TRBV5-1 to TRBJ2-7, with D possibly being TRBD1 or TRBD2 (6 bases each). CDR1 and CDR2 from the germline V gene are SGHRS and YFSETQ. The CDR3 totals 16 residues. Between the trimmed V and J ends, which lost 4 bases and 1 base, there was a span of 18 bases.

This rearrangement joins TRBV7-7 to TRBJ2-2; D gene ambiguous. V was clipped by 0 bases and J by 0 bases, with 8 bases between them. CDR3 length equals 16 residues. Germline CDR1 reads SSHAT; CDR2 reads FNYEAQ (reference sequence). CDR3 in amino acids: CASSLAWAPNTGELFF. The CDR3 DNA reads TGTGCCAGCAGCTTAGCGTGGGCCCCGAACACCGGGGAGCTGTTTTTT. The variable domain in full, completed from reference TRBV7-7 and TRBJ2-2, reads GAGVSQSPRYKVTKRGQDVTLRCDPISSHATLYWYQQALGQGPEFLTYFNYEAQPDKSGLPSDRFSAERPEGSISTLTIQRTEQRDSAMYRCASSLAWAPNTGELFFGEGSRLTVL.

Notes on this clonotype: It is unclear where the CDR3 begins or ends on the DNA, so no DNA is shown, and the CDR3 is as TCRdb lists it. CDR3 sequence: CASSKNFGAGSGYTF. The rearrangement joins TRBV21-1 to TRBJ1-2; TRBD1 is taken as the D call from the table, unchecked against the DNA. TRBV21-1 is designated a pseudogene. Ends included, the CDR3 has 15 residues.

The V gene is TRBV27, the J gene TRBJ2-7; a weak D match, TRBD2 (5 bases). Germline-derived CDR1 and CDR2 are MNHEY and SMNVEV (reference sequence). Trimming shortened V by 8 bases and J by 0 bases, and 11 bases separated the two germline ends. The CDR3 extends over 13 amino acids. The CDR3 sequence: CASALGSSYEQYF. For the CDR3, the DNA is TGTGCCAGCGCCCTAGGGAGCTCCTACGAGCAGTACTTC.

This clonotype was recorded a few times. The J gene is TRBJ2-6, the V gene TRBV20-1; D is unresolved. The germline gives CDR1 DFQATT, CDR2 SNEGSKA (reference sequence). The CDR3 loop spans 14 amino acids. Trimming left V 1 base short and J 0 bases short, with 4 bases between. The CDR3 region has the DNA TGCAGTGCTAGAGGGGACTCTGGGGCCAACGTCCTGACTTTC. The encoded protein is CSARGDSGANVLTF.

This chain links TRBV7-9 with TRBJ2-7; D is unclear. Germline CDR1 is SEHNR and CDR2 is FQNEAQ (reference sequence). V lost 3 bases to trimming and J lost 4 bases, with 16 bases between them. The CDR3 contains 15 residues. The DNA of the CDR3 is TGTGCCAGCAGCTTCCCTAGAGGAACGGGTTACGAGCAGTACTTC. It is translated as CASSFPRGTGYEQYF. Combining the CDR3 with reference TRBV7-9 and TRBJ2-7 gives the whole variable domain DTGVSQNPRHKITKRGQNVTFRCDPISEHNRLYWYRQTLGQGPEFLTYFQNEAQLEKSRLLSDRFSAERPKGSFSTLEIQRTEQGDSAMYLCASSFPRGTGYEQYFGPGTRLTVT.

V usage is TRBV7-9 and J usage is TRBJ2-5; TRBD1 agrees at 8 bases. J was trimmed by 5 bases and V by 2 bases; bases with no gene match: 13. Looked up from germline, CDR1 is SEHNR and CDR2 is FQNEAQ (reference sequence). CDR3 length equals 17 residues. The CDR3 sequence is CASSLFMGQVIMETQYF. In nucleotides, the CDR3 is TGTGCCAGCAGCTTATTTATGGGACAGGTGATTATGGAGACCCAGTACTTC.

The chain combines TRBV9 with TRBJ2-1, with 7 positions matching TRBD2. The CDR3 loop spans 14 amino acids. V lost 3 bases to trimming and J lost 6 bases; unmatched junction nucleotides: 6. Germline V CDR1 and CDR2: SGDLS, YYNGEE. In DNA, the CDR3 is TGTGCCAGCAGCGATGGACTAGGCCCCAATGAGCAGTTCTTC. Translating it yields CASSDGLGPNEQFF. The full variable domain, its missing parts supplied by reference TRBV9 and TRBJ2-1, is DSGVTQTPKHLITATGQRVTLRCSPRSGDLSVYWYQQSLDQGLQFLIQYYNGEERAKGNILERFSAQQFPDLHSELNLSSLELGDSALYFCASSDGLGPNEQFFGPGTRLTVL.

The chain couples TRBV20-1 to TRBJ2-7, with TRBD2 as a possible D gene (6 bases). The CDR3 totals 14 residues. Germline V gene lookup returns CDR1 DFQATT and CDR2 SNEGSKA (reference sequence). Trimming left V 6 bases short and J 2 bases short, with 17 bases between. In nucleotides, the CDR3 is TGCAGTGCGGAAACTAGCCGGAGAGCCTACGAGCAGTACTTC. Its protein is CSAETSRRAYEQYF.

Only a few counts were recorded for this clonotype. J is TRBJ2-2 and V is TRBV5-1, with D perhaps matching TRBD2 (6 bases). The CDR3 runs to 16 residues. Trimming cost V 2 bases and J 0 bases, with 11 bases left between them. Germline V gene lookup returns CDR1 SGHRS and CDR2 YFSETQ. This CDR3 is CASSFTWEANTGELFF. CDR3 in DNA: TGCGCCAGCAGCTTTACATGGGAGGCGAACACCGGGGAGCTGTTTTTT.

This clonotype has more than one count but fewer than ten. The chain recombines TRBV15 with TRBJ2-7; D gene unclear. CDR1 is LNHNV and CDR2 is YYDKDF in the germline V gene (reference sequence). This CDR3 spans 13 amino acids. Trimming pared 0 bases from V and 6 bases from J, leaving 9 bases between. The CDR3 region is CATSRDFRGEQYF. The CDR3 nucleotides read TGTGCCACCAGCAGAGATTTCCGAGGCGAGCAGTACTTC.